This passage covers 18 T cell receptor beta chains from one sample sequenced in a study of blood T cell repertoires in COVID-19. TCRdb's table, derived via immunoSEQ multiplex PCR, lists solely in-frame clones and lacks some. The sample carries about 120,000 clones, 81% recorded once. The material sequenced was peripheral blood. The receptors derive from a human donor in a cohort sampled during active COVID-19.

The rearrangement links TRBV19 to TRBJ1-6; D might be TRBD1 (6 bases). Deletions cut 8 bases from V and 7 bases from J, with 18 bases between. CDR3 length: 15 residues. The germline gives CDR1 LNHDA, CDR2 SQIVND (reference sequence). The CDR3 coding sequence is TGTGCCAGTGCCCAGGGGCCCGAAATCAATTCACCCCTCCACTTT. This sequence encodes CASAQGPEINSPLHF.

The J gene is TRBJ1-4, the V gene TRBV7-2, with a weak D call TRBD1 (5 bases). Deletions cut 2 bases from V and 6 bases from J, with 16 bases between. CDR3 length: 16 residues. The germline CDR1 and CDR2 sequences are SGHTA and FQGNSA. CDR3 DNA sequence: TGTGCCAGCAGCTTACGGGACGCCCCGGGGGATGAAAAACTGTTTTTT. Translation gives CASSLRDAPGDEKLFF.

The V gene is TRBV5-4, the J gene TRBJ2-5, with 8 bases that match TRBD1. The ends lost 0 bases at V and 5 bases at J; junction bases unmatched: 6. Germline loops: CDR1 SGHNT, CDR2 YYREEE (reference sequence). The CDR3 contains 15 residues. The CDR3 loop is CASSLDQGARETQYF. The CDR3 DNA sequence: TGTGCCAGCAGCTTGGATCAGGGGGCGCGGGAGACCCAGTACTTC. Complete variable domain (other parts from reference TRBV5-4 and TRBJ2-5): ETGVTQSPTHLIKTRGQQVTLRCSSQSGHNTVSWYQQALGQGPQFIFQYYREEENGRGNFPPRFSGLQFPNYSSELNVNALELDDSALYLCASSLDQGARETQYFGPGTRLLVL.

This clone has more than one count but fewer than ten. The V gene is TRBV5-1, the J gene TRBJ1-2; D is undetermined. The CDR3 has 13 residues. Per the germline V gene, CDR1 is SGHRS and CDR2 is YFSETQ. V lost 0 bases and J 7 bases, leaving 10 bases between the germline ends. The DNA for the CDR3 is TGCGCCAGCAGCTTGGCTCAGGCGCGTGGCTACACCTTC. Protein product: CASSLAQARGYTF.

The chain links TRBV6-5 to TRBJ2-7; 7 bases line up with TRBD1. The CDR3 has 15 residues. From germline, CDR1 is MNHEY and CDR2 SVGAGI. After removal of 6 bases from V and 5 bases from J, the junction contained 13 bases not matched to a gene. CDR3 residues: CASSKFKTGRNEQYF. The CDR3 DNA reads as TGTGCCAGCAGCAAATTTAAGACAGGGCGGAACGAGCAGTACTTC.

In DNA, the CDR3 is TGCAGTGCTAGTAAAGGGACTAGCGGGATCGGTGAGCAGTTCTTC. It translates to CSASKGTSGIGEQFF. The rearrangement uses TRBV20-1 and TRBJ2-1, with 13 bases identical to TRBD2. Germline loops: CDR1 DFQATT, CDR2 SNEGSKA (reference sequence). After removal of 3 bases from V and 9 bases from J, the junction contained 8 bases not matched to a gene. The CDR3 has 15 amino acids.

This chain joins TRBV7-6 and TRBJ2-6; 7 bases are shared with TRBD2. The germline CDR1 and CDR2 sequences are SGHVS and FNYEAQ. The CDR3 extends over 15 amino acids. The ends lost 5 bases at V and 4 bases at J; junction bases unmatched: 5. The CDR3 is CASSPAGLGANVLTF. In nucleotides, the CDR3 is TGTGCCAGCAGCCCAGCGGGGCTGGGGGCCAACGTCCTGACTTTC.

The V gene is TRBV6-5, the J gene TRBJ1-5; D is ambiguous. The CDR3 contains 15 residues. CDR1 and CDR2 from the germline V gene are MNHEY and SVGAGI. The ends were cut back, 6 bases at V and 0 bases at J, with 12 bases in the middle. CDR3 residues: CASSYSTNSNQPQHF. In DNA, the CDR3 is TGTGCCAGCAGCTACAGCACCAATAGCAATCAGCCCCAGCATTTT.

The table lists this clone with a few counts. The chain employs TRBV10-3 and TRBJ1-1; D unclear. Trimming left V 2 bases short and J 10 bases short, with 17 bases between. The germline gives CDR1 ENHRY, CDR2 SYGVKD. This CDR3 comprises 14 residues. CDR3: CAISETASRSGAFF. CDR3 coding DNA: TGTGCCATCAGTGAGACCGCATCGAGGAGCGGAGCTTTCTTT.

This sequence joins TRBV5-4 and TRBJ1-4; 10 bases agree with TRBD1. From germline, CDR1 is SGHNT and CDR2 YYREEE (reference sequence). The ends lost 4 bases at V and 8 bases at J; junction bases unmatched: 11. This CDR3 region has 16 residues. CDR3 in DNA: TGTGCCAGCAGCCGACCGGGGACAGGGGATCGGGAAAAACTGTTTTTT. Amino acids: CASSRPGTGDREKLFF.

This clone was recorded once. The gene calls are TRBV19 and TRBJ1-1; 9 bases map to TRBD1. Germline assignment: CDR1 LNHDA and CDR2 SQIVND (reference sequence). The CDR3 length is 22 residues. V was clipped by 4 bases and J by 1 base; unmatched bases: 25. The CDR3 DNA reads as TGTGCCAGTAGTAAGACAAAAGACTCCCTGGGACAGGGATTGAGGTGGAACACTGAAGCTTTCTTT. This codes for CASSKTKDSLGQGLRWNTEAFF.

The chain combines TRBV11-2 with TRBJ1-1; 8 bases line up with TRBD1. V lost 2 bases and J lost 5; bases outside the gene matches: 4. CDR1 is SGHAT and CDR2 is FQNNGV in the germline V gene. There are 14 residues in the CDR3. The CDR3 protein is CASSLPRGPTEAFF. Here the CDR3 DNA reads TGTGCCAGCAGCTTACCCAGGGGGCCGACTGAAGCTTTCTTT.

The chain uses TRBV6-5 and TRBJ2-5; 9 positions match TRBD1. The DNA end is more similar to TRBJ2-7, so the J call may be wrong. The CDR3 covers 15 residues. Germline CDR1 is MNHEY and CDR2 is SVGAGI. CDR3 in amino acids: CASSYSRTGVREQYF. The DNA of the CDR3 is TGTGCCAGCAGTTACTCAAGGACAGGGGTGCGCGAGCAGTACTTC.

There are a few counts of this clone. The chain recombines TRBV3-1 (or the pseudogene TRBV3-2) with TRBJ2-5; D may be TRBD2 (7 bases). The V gene's germline CDR1 is LGHDT and CDR2 YNNKEL (reference sequence). This CDR3 region has 15 residues. V was cut by 6 bases and J by 1 base, with 15 bases left in between. CDR3 sequence: CASRKRGEGQETQYF. The CDR3 nucleotides are TGTGCCAGCAGGAAAAGGGGGGAGGGCCAAGAGACCCAGTACTTC.

J is TRBJ1-2 and V is TRBV27; 9 nucleotides agree with TRBD1. The CDR3 is 14 amino acids. Germline CDR1 is MNHEY and CDR2 is SMNVEV (reference sequence). J was trimmed by 2 bases and V by 6 bases; bases with no gene match: 4. The CDR3: CASRATGGNYGYTF. In DNA form, the CDR3 reads TGTGCCAGCAGGGCGACAGGGGGAAACTATGGCTACACCTTC.

The chain combines TRBV19 with TRBJ2-2; 10 nucleotides align to TRBD2. Unmatched junction bases numbered 9, after V lost 3 bases and J lost 5 bases. This CDR3 is built from 17 residues. CDR1 is LNHDA, CDR2 SQIVND, per germline (reference sequence). The CDR3 sequence is CASSIFTSGAGTGELFF. The CDR3 DNA sequence: TGTGCCAGTAGTATCTTTACTAGCGGGGCCGGGACCGGGGAGCTGTTTTTT.

The rearrangement links TRBV9 to TRBJ2-7; 14 positions match TRBD2. Per germline, CDR1 SGDLS and CDR2 YYNGEE. With V trimmed by 2 bases and J by 2 bases, 3 bases remained unmatched. This CDR3 has 16 amino acids. CDR3 nucleotides: TGTGCCAGCAGCGTGGGACTAGCGGGGGCACCCTACGAGCAGTACTTC. This sequence encodes CASSVGLAGAPYEQYF.

This clone was counted a few times. The chain couples TRBV6-5 to TRBJ2-1, with TRBD2 as a possible D gene (5 bases). From germline, CDR1 is MNHEY and CDR2 SVGAGI. The CDR3 is 15 amino acids. Trimming removed 7 bases at V and 0 bases at J, with 13 bases between. The CDR3 loop reads CASTSGLSSYNEQFF. The CDR3 nucleotides read TGTGCCAGCACCAGCGGACTGAGCTCCTACAATGAGCAGTTCTTC.